This TCR beta chain appears in the sequencing data of a study of OX40 agonist ivuxolimab in advanced cancers. Study-level information: Ivuxolimab is a fully human IgG2 antibody that activates OX40 (CD134). Patients with hepatocellular carcinoma, melanoma, renal cell or head and neck cancer made up the dose-escalation patients. A male proportion of 82.7% was recorded, with mean age about 62 years and range roughly 20 to 90.

The table came from immunoSEQ multiplex PCR; TCRdb's copy has only in-frame clones and leaves some out. The table includes over 55,000 clones, around 83% detected once. CDR1 is WSHSY and CDR2 is SAAADI in the germline V gene. The V segment lost 6 bases and the J segment 4 bases; nucleotides outside the gene matches: 0. CDR3 length: 12 amino acids. This clone was observed once. This TCR was sampled from an adult with an advanced solid tumor such as melanoma, head and neck, liver or kidney cancer. The chain combines TRBV10-2 with TRBJ1-5, with TRBD1 matching over 7 bases. Sample: CD4+ or CD8+ T cells sorted from blood, taken in a trial of the OX40 agonist ivuxolimab. For the CDR3, the DNA is TGCGCCAGCAGGACAGGGAATCAGCCCCAGCATTTT. Residues: CASRTGNQPQHF.